The 29 T cell receptor beta chains given below trace back to one sample, sequenced in a study of blood T cells in healthy people across ages. A second about 6 to 12 cycle PCR used barcoded and J-beta primers. TCRdb recomputed calls from the 5' RACE reads with MiXCR, one row per CDR3 protein. The sample consists of about 720,000 distinct CDR3 sequences, 22% of them appearing once. The sample was blood. Source of these receptors: a man aged 70-80 years in good health.

This clonotype occurred a few times. The V gene is TRBV5-1, the J gene TRBJ2-3, with 10 bases matching TRBD2. This CDR3 spans 15 amino acids. In germline, CDR1 is SGHRS, CDR2 YFSETQ. The V segment lost 7 bases and the J segment 4 bases; nucleotides outside the gene matches: 9. CDR3 DNA: TGCGCCAGCCAACCGGGACTAGCGTTTTCAGATACGCAGTATTTT. Protein: CASQPGLAFSDTQYF.

The gene calls are TRBV29-1 and TRBJ1-3; D perhaps matches TRBD1 (5 bases). The germline CDR1 and CDR2 sequences are SQVTM and ANQGSEA. V dropped 0 bases and J dropped 2 bases, with 14 bases sitting between them. CDR3 length: 16 amino acids. CDR3 in DNA: TGCAGCGTTGAAGAAGGGAGGAGGGGAACTGGAAACACCATATATTTT. It translates to CSVEEGRRGTGNTIYF.

This clonotype was picked up a small number of times. One junction end does not reproduce the germline sequence, and a read error may be involved. The chain employs TRBV6-5 and TRBJ2-5, with 7 bases matching TRBD2. Germline V CDR1 and CDR2: MNHEY, SVGAGI. The CDR3 is 15 amino acids. The CDR3: CAGSPSGGRQETQYF. The CDR3 nucleotides are TGTGCCGGCAGTCCATCGGGGGGTCGGCAAGAGACCCAGTACTTC.

This clonotype was found a few times. The J gene is TRBJ1-1, the V gene TRBV12-3 or TRBV12-4; unclear D gene. V was cut by 4 bases and J by 7 bases, with 16 bases left in between. CDR3 length: 14 amino acids. The DNA for the CDR3 is TGTGCCAGCAGTTCTGGACGGGCTGTTGTTGAAGCTTTCTTT. It encodes CASSSGRAVVEAFF.

This clonotype appeared a few times. V is TRBV6-1 and J is TRBJ2-6; D remains unclear. The CDR3 has 16 residues. Germline V gene sequence: CDR1 MNHNS, CDR2 SASEGT. V lost 6 bases and J lost 0, with 12 bases in between. The DNA of the CDR3 is TGTGCCAGCAGAAGGCGGTCCCACTCTGGGGCCAACGTCCTGACTTTC. Protein: CASRRRSHSGANVLTF.

This sequence joins TRBV5-1 and TRBJ1-4; the D gene is possibly TRBD1 (5 bases). V gave up 0 bases and J gave up 5 bases, with 17 bases separating them. The CDR3 contains 17 residues. Germline V gene sequence: CDR1 SGHRS, CDR2 YFSETQ. CDR3 bases: TGCGCCAGCAGCTTGGTCCCACCCGGGACGCCCAATGAAAAACTGTTTTTT. This sequence encodes CASSLVPPGTPNEKLFF.

This clonotype was found a few times. The genes are TRBV6-5 and TRBJ2-5; 9 nucleotides line up with TRBD1. The J call is doubtful: the DNA matches TRBJ2-7 better. The CDR3 spans 13 residues. CDR1 is MNHEY and CDR2 is SVGAGI in the germline V gene. In nucleotides, the CDR3 is TGTGCCAGCAGAACCGGGACAGGGAGCGAGCAGTACTTC. Translation gives CASRTGTGSEQYF.

This rearrangement joins TRBV20-1 to TRBJ2-1, with 8 bases that match TRBD1. This CDR3 comprises 15 residues. From germline, CDR1 is DFQATT and CDR2 SNEGSKA (reference sequence). V shed 1 base, J shed 4 bases, and the junction held 6 bases outside the gene matches. CDR3 protein: CSARALGQGYNEQFF. CDR3 bases: TGCAGTGCTAGAGCCCTCGGACAGGGTTACAATGAGCAGTTCTTC.

This rearrangement joins TRBV12-3 or TRBV12-4 to TRBJ2-3; 8 nucleotides align to TRBD2. The CDR3 is made up of 15 amino acids. The ends lost 4 bases at V and 4 bases at J; junction bases unmatched: 7. The CDR3 reads CASSSGRAGADTQYF. CDR3 DNA sequence: TGTGCCAGCAGTTCCGGACGAGCGGGGGCAGATACGCAGTATTTT.

The V call is TRBV5-1, the J call TRBJ2-2; TRBD2 agrees at 8 bases. Germline-derived CDR1 and CDR2 are SGHRS and YFSETQ. The V segment lost 0 bases and the J segment 5 bases; nucleotides outside the gene matches: 9. The CDR3 covers 17 residues. CDR3: CASSLDAGGGITGELFF. DNA of the CDR3: TGCGCCAGCAGCTTGGACGCCGGCGGGGGGATTACCGGGGAGCTGTTTTTT.

This clonotype was found a few times. The chain employs TRBV29-1 and TRBJ2-1; D might be TRBD1 (7 bases). The CDR3 contains 18 residues. Per germline, CDR1 SQVTM and CDR2 ANQGSEA. V gave up 6 bases and J gave up 2 bases, with 26 bases separating them. CDR3: CSVNPAGGTGTAYNEQFF. Here the CDR3 DNA reads TGCAGCGTGAACCCCGCGGGTGGGACTGGGACAGCCTACAATGAGCAGTTCTTC.

V gene TRBV10-3 combines with J gene TRBJ2-1, with D maybe TRBD2 (6 bases). Germline V gene data show CDR1 as ENHRY and CDR2 as SYGVKD. The V end lost 0 bases, the J end lost 7 bases, and 13 bases lay between the germline ends. This CDR3 has 15 residues. Here the CDR3 reads CAISESGLWENEQFF. The CDR3 DNA sequence: TGTGCCATCAGTGAGTCGGGACTTTGGGAGAATGAGCAGTTCTTC.

The CDR3 DNA reads as TGTGCCAGCAGTTACCCAGGTTACGAGCAGTACGTC. It codes for CASSYPGYEQYV. The chain couples TRBV6-2 or TRBV6-3 to TRBJ2-5; no clear D. Gene TRBJ2-7 matches the end of the DNA better, so the J call may be wrong. CDR3 length equals 12 residues. Per germline, CDR1 MNHEY and CDR2 SVGEGT.

This clonotype came up a few times. CDR3 nucleotides: TGTGCCAGCAGCCACCAGGGGACAGGCAACTATGGCTACACCTTC. Protein product: CASSHQGTGNYGYTF. V gene TRBV6-6 combines with J gene TRBJ1-2; 8 nucleotides agree with TRBD1. CDR3 length equals 15 residues. The germline CDR1 and CDR2 sequences are MNHNY and SVGAGI (reference sequence). The junction had 8 bases not matched to a gene; V was cut back by 6 bases and J by 2 bases.

The chain recombines TRBV7-2 with TRBJ1-2; D not certain. V lost 5 bases to trimming and J lost 2 bases, with 15 bases between them. The CDR3 has 15 residues. The germline CDR1 and CDR2 sequences are SGHTA and FQGNSA. The CDR3 reads CASSPQAEGNYGYTF. In nucleotides, the CDR3 is TGTGCCAGCAGCCCTCAGGCGGAGGGAAACTATGGCTACACCTTC.

V is TRBV6-2 or TRBV6-3 and J is TRBJ2-3; TRBD2 is a possible D gene (6 bases). Germline CDR1 reads MNHEY; CDR2 reads SVGEGT. The CDR3 length is 16 residues. Trimming removed 2 bases at V and 2 bases at J, with 14 bases between. CDR3 residues: CASSYPSTSLTDTQYF. The DNA for the CDR3 is TGTGCCAGCAGTTACCCAAGTACTAGCCTCACAGATACGCAGTATTTT.

This clonotype has a handful of counts. The genes are TRBV10-3 and TRBJ2-3; 11 bases line up with TRBD2. V gave up 6 bases and J gave up 3 bases; unmatched junction bases: 5. The CDR3 has 15 amino acids. Germline lookup yields CDR1 ENHRY and CDR2 SYGVKD. The CDR3 protein is CAISQTSGETDTQYF. The CDR3 nucleotides read TGTGCCATCAGCCAGACTAGCGGGGAAACAGATACGCAGTATTTT.

The J gene is TRBJ2-7, the V gene TRBV5-1; no clear D gene. Germline V gene data show CDR1 as SGHRS and CDR2 as YFSETQ. Trimming shortened V by 5 bases and J by 3 bases, and 9 bases separated the two germline ends. The CDR3 is 12 amino acids. CDR3 bases: TGCGCCAGCAGGATAGGCTACTACGAGCAGTACTTC. It encodes CASRIGYYEQYF.

The chain combines TRBV29-1 with TRBJ1-2, with 9 bases fitting TRBD1. Germline CDR1 is SQVTM and CDR2 is ANQGSEA. V lost 7 bases to trimming and J lost 4 bases; unmatched junction nucleotides: 7. The CDR3 runs to 13 residues. The DNA of the CDR3 is TGCAGCGCCCGGGACAGGGCTTTCTATGGCTACACCTTC. This codes for CSARDRAFYGYTF.

This clonotype was detected many times. This chain uses TRBV20-1 with TRBJ1-4; 7 nucleotides line up with TRBD1. This CDR3 has 16 residues. Germline V gene data show CDR1 as DFQATT and CDR2 as SNEGSKA (reference sequence). The V gene end was trimmed by 2 bases and the J gene end by 1 base; junction bases not matched to a gene: 7. The CDR3 sequence is CSARLFRDRTNEKLFF. The CDR3 DNA sequence: TGCAGTGCTAGACTATTCCGGGACAGAACTAATGAAAAACTGTTTTTT.

V is TRBV20-1 and J is TRBJ2-5, with TRBD1 matching 7 bases. The closer fit of TRBJ2-7 to the DNA end suggests the J call may be wrong. The V gene's germline CDR1 is DFQATT and CDR2 SNEGSKA (reference sequence). The CDR3 loop spans 13 amino acids. CDR3 amino acids: CSATEGGVYEQYF. The CDR3 DNA follows: TGCAGTGCGACCGAAGGGGGCGTATACGAGCAGTACTTC.

This clonotype showed up just a few times. A much larger clonotype is one base distant, so this may be a read error. The chain recombines TRBV2 with TRBJ2-1; no definite D call. Per the germline V gene, CDR1 is SNHLY and CDR2 is FYNNEI. The V end lost 1 base, the J end lost 3 bases, and 4 bases lay between the germline ends. The CDR3 has 13 amino acids. The CDR3 here is CASSEEVYNEQFF. The DNA of the CDR3 is TGTGCCAGCAGTGAAGAAGTCTACAATGAGCAGTTCTTC.

The chain couples TRBV20-1 to TRBJ2-7, with D hard to call. CDR3 length equals 12 residues. Germline loops: CDR1 DFQATT, CDR2 SNEGSKA (reference sequence). V was pared by 3 bases and J by 1 base, with 7 bases between. CDR3 sequence (DNA): TGCAGTGCTAGCCAGAATTCCTACGAGCAGTACTTC. Amino acid sequence: CSASQNSYEQYF.

The chain combines TRBV11-2 with TRBJ2-1; 7 bases line up with TRBD1. Near its end, the DNA agrees better with TRBJ2-7, so the J call may be wrong. The CDR3 consists of 13 residues. Per the germline V gene, CDR1 is SGHAT and CDR2 is FQNNGV. CDR3 sequence: CASSMGQSYEQYF. In DNA form, the CDR3 reads TGTGCCAGCAGCATGGGACAGTCCTACGAGCAGTACTTC.

The V call is TRBV18, the J call TRBJ2-3; 7 nucleotides align to TRBD1. Trimming took 2 bases from V and 6 from J; bases not matched to a gene: 5. This CDR3 region has 14 residues. Germline loops: CDR1 KGHSH, CDR2 LQKENI. The CDR3: CASSPARGLDTQYF. Here the CDR3 DNA reads TGTGCCAGCTCACCAGCGAGGGGGCTGGATACGCAGTATTTT.

V gene TRBV7-9 combines with J gene TRBJ2-1; 10 nucleotides align to TRBD2. The CDR3 runs 17 residues. V was pared by 5 bases and J by 3 bases, with 10 bases of the junction left unmatched. Looked up from germline, CDR1 is SEHNR and CDR2 is FQNEAQ (reference sequence). DNA for the CDR3: TGTGCCAGCAGCCCATCCCTAGCGGGAGCGGGCTACAATGAGCAGTTCTTC. Translated, it gives CASSPSLAGAGYNEQFF.

The chain uses TRBV5-1 and TRBJ1-1; D call uncertain. Per germline, CDR1 SGHRS and CDR2 YFSETQ. The CDR3 length is 14 residues. V was clipped by 7 bases and J by 0 bases, with 13 bases between them. As DNA, the CDR3 is TGCGCCAGCCGTTTGGGTGCGGTGAACACTGAAGCTTTCTTT. Protein: CASRLGAVNTEAFF.

In this sample, this clonotype turned up a few times. This chain connects TRBV29-1 to TRBJ1-2; D unresolved. This CDR3 is built from 13 residues. Germline V gene data show CDR1 as SQVTM and CDR2 as ANQGSEA. Trimming pared 3 bases from V and 2 bases from J, leaving 10 bases between. In DNA form, the CDR3 reads TGCAGCGTTGACCTCCTCAGAAACTATGGCTACACCTTC. This translates into CSVDLLRNYGYTF.

The chain carries TRBV5-1 and TRBJ2-5, with 8 bases identical to TRBD1. Trimming took 3 bases from V and 5 from J; bases not matched to a gene: 9. From germline, CDR1 is SGHRS and CDR2 YFSETQ. This CDR3 comprises 15 residues. CDR3 nucleotides: TGCGCCAGCAGCTCCGGGACAGGCTACAGGGAGACCCAGTACTTC. Its protein is CASSSGTGYRETQYF.